The 2 T cell receptor beta chains reported below all come from one sample, sequenced in a study of blood T cell repertoires in COVID-19. The assay was immunoSEQ multiplex PCR, and TCRdb's table has in-frame clones only and misses some. The sample comprises roughly 170,000 clones, nearly 80% of which are singletons, and more than 25% rests with the top ten. Material: peripheral blood. Every receptor here comes from a woman aged 65 to 85 with acute or convalescent COVID-19.

The chain carries TRBV30 and TRBJ1-2; the D gene is possibly TRBD1 (6 bases). The CDR3 consists of 15 residues. Per the germline V gene, CDR1 is GTSNPN and CDR2 is SVGIG (reference sequence). Trimming shortened V by 2 bases and J by 0 bases, and 13 bases separated the two germline ends. CDR3 coding DNA: TGTGCCTGGAGTAAAAGACAGGAAACTAACTATGGCTACACCTTC. Translation: CAWSKRQETNYGYTF.

The V gene is TRBV5-1, the J gene TRBJ2-4; possible D gene TRBD2, 6 bases. The CDR3 covers 19 residues. Trimming left V 4 bases short and J 3 bases short, with 26 bases between. Germline CDR1 is SGHRS and CDR2 is YFSETQ. The CDR3 protein is CASSIGVGTLVSGKNIQYF. CDR3 nucleotide sequence: TGCGCCAGCAGCATCGGCGTCGGGACTCTAGTCTCGGGCAAAAACATTCAGTACTTC.